These T cell receptor beta chains were read from a single sample in a study of response to subunit inactivated influenza vaccine. TCRdb independently ran MiXCR on the RT-PCR reads; one entry per CDR3 protein. The data hold 650,000 to 850,000 distinct CDR3 sequences, with 14% observed a single time. Sequenced material: PBMCs from blood, taken less than 15 days before vaccination. Every receptor here comes from a man in his fifties who received an inactivated influenza vaccine. Both conserved end residues are part of each CDR3. Fields, in order: J gene, D gene, clone size, V gene, CDR3 protein, CDR3 DNA. The D gene is left open where the match is weak. Clone size is stated in some rows and not others, as once, few, many or a class when expanded.

TRBJ2-1,TRBD2,few,TRBV19,CASSIDLREWGFNEQFF,TGTGCCAGTAGTATAGATCTGCGGGAGTGGGGCTTCAATGAGCAGTTCTTC
TRBJ2-3,TRBD2,.,TRBV20-1,CSARGLAGATTDTQYF,TGCAGTGCTAGAGGGCTAGCGGGAGCCACCACAGATACGCAGTATTTT
TRBJ1-5,.,.,TRBV20-1,CSARDGSSEHQPQHF,TGCAGTGCTAGAGATGGATCTTCGGAACATCAGCCCCAGCATTTT
TRBJ2-7,.,few,TRBV6-6,CASSGRGFLEQYF,TGTGCCAGCAGTGGTAGGGGATTTCTCGAGCAGTACTTC
TRBJ2-2,.,.,TRBV4-3,CASSQEQLSAGELFF,TGCGCCAGCAGCCAAGAGCAACTATCGGCCGGGGAGCTGTTTTTT
TRBJ2-1,TRBD2,many,TRBV3-1,CASSPRLAGSYNEQFF,TGTGCCAGCAGCCCCAGACTAGCGGGCTCCTACAATGAGCAGTTCTTC
TRBJ2-3,TRBD1,few,TRBV27,CASRDRGTVMSTDTQYF,TGTGCCAGCAGGGACAGGGGCACCGTAATGAGCACAGATACGCAGTATTTT
TRBJ2-5,.,.,TRBV5-8,CASSLSWSRPGETQYF,TGTGCCAGCAGCTTGTCCTGGAGTAGGCCAGGGGAGACCCAGTACTTC
TRBJ2-1,.,.,TRBV20-1,CSASDNEQFF,TGCAGTGCCAGTGACAATGAGCAGTTCTTC
TRBJ1-5,TRBD1,few,TRBV15,CATKSDLTGGNQPQHF,TGTGCCACCAAAAGCGACCTAACAGGGGGTAATCAGCCCCAGCATTTT
TRBJ2-2,.,.,TRBV30,CAWRQGLNTGELFF,TGTGCCTGGAGACAGGGATTGAACACCGGGGAGCTGTTTTTT